These T cell receptor beta chains were read from a single sample in a study of T cell responses to AZD1222 COVID-19 vaccine. Profiled with immunoSEQ multiplex PCR; TCRdb holds only in-frame clones, not every one. The repertoire has 150,000 to 180,000 clones, about 88% of them found once; the top ten carry under 20%. The source was peripheral blood, collected on day 0 of AZD1222 vaccination. All receptors derive from an adult in good health. Each CDR3 is given with its conserved first and last residue. Fields, in order: V gene, J gene, CDR3 length, D gene, clone size, CDR3 DNA, CDR3 protein. D genes are given only for firm matches. Only some rows state a clone size, as once, few, many or a class for expanded clones.

V: TRBV13
J: TRBJ2-5
length: 14
D: .
size: .
DNA: TGTGCCAGCAGCACCCGACAATTACGGGAGACCCAGTACTTC
CDR3: CASSTRQLRETQYF

V: TRBV27
J: TRBJ1-6
length: 16
D: TRBD1
size: .
DNA: TGTGCCAGCAGTTTCTTTACCGGGACAGCGACGGCACCCCTCCACTTT
CDR3: CASSFFTGTATAPLHF

V: TRBV6-2/TRBV6-3
J: TRBJ2-3
length: 15
D: TRBD1
size: .
DNA: TGTGCCAGCAGTTTACAGGGGGCTTACTCAGATACGCAGTATTTT
CDR3: CASSLQGAYSDTQYF

V: TRBV11-2
J: TRBJ1-1
length: 13
D: .
size: .
DNA: TGTGCCAGCGGCAGGGGTTTAAACACTGAAGCTTTCTTT
CDR3: CASGRGLNTEAFF

V: TRBV12-3/TRBV12-4
J: TRBJ2-2
length: 13
D: .
size: .
DNA: TGTGCCCTCAGGGCTAGCGCTACCGGGGAGCTGTTTTTT
CDR3: CALRASATGELFF

V: TRBV19
J: TRBJ1-3
length: 15
D: TRBD1
size: .
DNA: TGTGCCAGTACCTTGACAGGGCTGGGTGGAAACACCATATATTTT
CDR3: CASTLTGLGGNTIYF

V: TRBV5-1
J: TRBJ1-4
length: 14
D: .
size: .
DNA: TGCGCCAGCAGCGTGGGAGGGGGTAATGAAAAACTGTTTTTT
CDR3: CASSVGGGNEKLFF

V: TRBV30
J: TRBJ2-2
length: 12
D: .
size: .
DNA: TGTGCCTGGTCCAGGGGACCCGGGGCGCTGTTTTTT
CDR3: CAWSRGPGALFF

V: TRBV7-6
J: TRBJ2-1
length: 19
D: TRBD2
size: few
DNA: TGTGCCAGCAGCCGGAGGACTAGCGGGGCCCCAGACTCCTACAATGAGCAGTTCTTC
CDR3: CASSRRTSGAPDSYNEQFF

V: TRBV7-2
J: TRBJ1-2
length: 14
D: .
size: .
DNA: TGTGCCAGCAGCTTAGTCAGGGATGGAGAAGGCTACACCTTC
CDR3: CASSLVRDGEGYTF

V: TRBV11-2
J: TRBJ2-1
length: 15
D: TRBD1
size: .
DNA: TGTGCCAGCAGCGGGTGGGACAGGGATTACAATGAGCAGTTCTTC
CDR3: CASSGWDRDYNEQFF

V: TRBV27
J: TRBJ1-3
length: 14
D: .
size: once
DNA: TGTGCCAGCAGGGAGCGAAACTCTGGAAACACCATATATTTT
CDR3: CASRERNSGNTIYF

V: TRBV7-7
J: TRBJ2-1
length: 13
D: .
size: .
DNA: TGTGCTAGCAGCTTAGTCCTTAGGGATGAGCAGTTCTTC
CDR3: CASSLVLRDEQFF

V: TRBV7-2
J: TRBJ1-2
length: 14
D: .
size: .
DNA: TGTGCCAGCAGCCCCTCGACCCTGGACTATGGCTACACCTTC
CDR3: CASSPSTLDYGYTF

V: TRBV4-3
J: TRBJ2-3
length: 18
D: .
size: .
DNA: TGCGCCAGCAGCCAAGACATGAGGAGAGGGCTACGGACAGATACGCAGTATTTT
CDR3: CASSQDMRRGLRTDTQYF

V: TRBV28
J: TRBJ1-1
length: 10
D: .
size: once
DNA: TGTGCCAGCAGTTTGGGAGACGTTTTCTTT
CDR3: CASSLGDVFF

V: TRBV3-1/TRBV3-2
J: TRBJ1-5
length: 16
D: .
size: .
DNA: TGTGCCAGCACCCGCCGAAGAACAGGAATCAATCAGCCCCAGCATTTT
CDR3: CASTRRRTGINQPQHF

V: TRBV9
J: TRBJ1-2
length: 15
D: TRBD1
size: .
DNA: TGTGCCAGCAGCCGACGGGACAGGGGGAACTATGGCTACACCTTC
CDR3: CASSRRDRGNYGYTF

V: TRBV27
J: TRBJ2-2
length: 16
D: .
size: .
DNA: TGTGCCAGCAGTTCAGAATACGGGACGAGGGGCGGGGAGCTGTTTTTT
CDR3: CASSSEYGTRGGELFF

V: TRBV5-1
J: TRBJ2-7
length: 14
D: .
size: .
DNA: TGCGCCAGCAGCTCCAGGGGGGCCGTATACGAGCAGTACTTC
CDR3: CASSSRGAVYEQYF

V: TRBV7-2
J: TRBJ2-3
length: 17
D: TRBD1
size: .
DNA: TGTGCCAGCAGCTTAGCGATGAAGGTACAGGGGACAGATACGCAGTATTTT
CDR3: CASSLAMKVQGTDTQYF

V: TRBV7-3
J: TRBJ1-1
length: 14
D: .
size: .
DNA: TGTGCCAGCAGCTTATCAGGGTCGGCCCCCGAAGCTTTCTTT
CDR3: CASSLSGSAPEAFF

V: TRBV27
J: TRBJ1-5
length: 14
D: .
size: .
DNA: TGTGCCAGCAGTGCGAAGCCGGCTAATCAGCCCCAGCATTTT
CDR3: CASSAKPANQPQHF

V: TRBV5-4
J: TRBJ2-7
length: 13
D: .
size: .
DNA: TGTGCCAGCAGCTTGTTTTCGGGGAACGAGCAGTACTTC
CDR3: CASSLFSGNEQYF

V: TRBV11-2
J: TRBJ2-1
length: 17
D: .
size: .
DNA: TGTGCCAGCAGCTTAGATCAGCAACTCACAACCTACAATGAGCAGTTCTTC
CDR3: CASSLDQQLTTYNEQFF

V: TRBV2
J: TRBJ2-1
length: 16
D: .
size: .
DNA: TGTGCCAGCGACCCCCAATCCCGGGGGAGCTACAATGAGCAGTTCTTC
CDR3: CASDPQSRGSYNEQFF

V: TRBV13
J: TRBJ1-2
length: 18
D: TRBD1
size: .
DNA: TGTGCCAGCAGCGCTGTGGGGACAGGGCTGCGTGCGAACTATGGCTACACCTTC
CDR3: CASSAVGTGLRANYGYTF

V: TRBV9
J: TRBJ2-3
length: 13
D: .
size: .
DNA: TGTGCCAGCAGCGTAGGCCCCCCGGATACGCAGTATTTT
CDR3: CASSVGPPDTQYF

V: TRBV6-5
J: TRBJ1-2
length: 11
D: TRBD1
size: .
DNA: TGTGCCAGCACCGGACAGGGAGGCTACACCTTC
CDR3: CASTGQGGYTF

V: TRBV19
J: TRBJ2-7
length: 14
D: .
size: once
DNA: TGTGCCAGTAGTATTGGCGGTCGCTCCTACGAGCAGTACTTC
CDR3: CASSIGGRSYEQYF

V: TRBV7-2
J: TRBJ2-5
length: 13
D: .
size: .
DNA: TGTGCCAGCAGTCCTGGCTCCTGGCAGACCCAGTACTTC
CDR3: CASSPGSWQTQYF

V: TRBV24-1
J: TRBJ1-2
length: 13
D: .
size: .
DNA: TGTGCCACCAGTGATCAGGGCACCTATGGCTACACCTTC
CDR3: CATSDQGTYGYTF

V: TRBV25-1
J: TRBJ1-4
length: 15
D: .
size: .
DNA: TGTGCCAGCAGTGACTATGGCAGCCTAGGGGAAAAACTGTTTTTT
CDR3: CASSDYGSLGEKLFF

V: TRBV7-8
J: TRBJ1-5
length: 15
D: .
size: .
DNA: TGTGCCAGCAGCCAGGACCGGGGGTCGGGGGGGCCCCAGCATTTT
CDR3: CASSQDRGSGGPQHF

V: TRBV9
J: TRBJ2-3
length: 19
D: TRBD2
size: .
DNA: TGTGCCAGCAGCGTAGACCCCCGGGGGACTAGCGGGGGGGCTGATACGCAGTATTTT
CDR3: CASSVDPRGTSGGADTQYF

V: TRBV9
J: TRBJ2-2
length: 14
D: .
size: .
DNA: TGTGCCAGCAGCGTAAGAGGGGGTGGCGGGGAGCTGTTTTTT
CDR3: CASSVRGGGGELFF

V: TRBV28
J: TRBJ1-1
length: 14
D: .
size: .
DNA: TGTGCCAGCAGTCGCAGCATCATGAACACTGAAGCTTTCTTT
CDR3: CASSRSIMNTEAFF

V: TRBV20-1
J: TRBJ1-2
length: 13
D: TRBD1
size: few
DNA: TGCAGTGCTAGTGGGGACAGGGGTTATGGCTACACCTTC
CDR3: CSASGDRGYGYTF

V: TRBV27
J: TRBJ2-7
length: 13
D: TRBD2
size: once
DNA: TGTGCCAGCAGTCTTGGACTAGCCTACGAGCAGTACTTC
CDR3: CASSLGLAYEQYF

V: TRBV10-1
J: TRBJ2-1
length: 15
D: TRBD2
size: .
DNA: TGCGCCAGCCAACCTAGCGGCCCTGCCTCCAATGAGCAGTTCTTC
CDR3: CASQPSGPASNEQFF

V: TRBV3-1/TRBV3-2
J: TRBJ2-7
length: 14
D: TRBD1
size: few
DNA: TGTGCCAGCAGCCAAGATCCAGGGGGCTACGAGCAGTACTTC
CDR3: CASSQDPGGYEQYF

V: TRBV7-2
J: TRBJ2-1
length: 13
D: TRBD2
size: .
DNA: TGTGCCACCGAGCGGGGGGGCTACAATGAGCAGTTCTTC
CDR3: CATERGGYNEQFF

V: TRBV7-2
J: TRBJ1-1
length: 15
D: .
size: .
DNA: TGTGCCAGCAGCTTAACACCCAGGGGTTCCACTGAAGCTTTCTTT
CDR3: CASSLTPRGSTEAFF

V: TRBV19
J: TRBJ2-7
length: 15
D: .
size: few
DNA: TGTGCCAGTACCCCAACGGGACGGAGCTCCTACGAGCAGTACTTC
CDR3: CASTPTGRSSYEQYF

V: TRBV5-1
J: TRBJ2-3
length: 11
D: .
size: .
DNA: TGCGCCAGCAGCTTGGGGGATACGCAGTATTTT
CDR3: CASSLGDTQYF

V: TRBV7-9
J: TRBJ1-1
length: 11
D: .
size: .
DNA: TGTGCCAGCAGCTTGGAGTTCTGGAATTTCTTT
CDR3: CASSLEFWNFF

V: TRBV2
J: TRBJ1-5
length: 16
D: .
size: once
DNA: TGTGCCAGCAGTGAATTAGTGGTCAGGGGTGGTCAGCCCCAGCATTTT
CDR3: CASSELVVRGGQPQHF

V: TRBV7-8
J: TRBJ1-2
length: 17
D: TRBD1
size: .
DNA: TGTGCCAGCAGCCGCGACAGGGGGCCCTTTTCTAACTATGGCTACACCTTC
CDR3: CASSRDRGPFSNYGYTF

V: TRBV5-1
J: TRBJ2-1
length: 18
D: .
size: .
DNA: TGCGCCAGCAGCTCGCGGCCTCCTAGCATAACCACCTACAATGAGCAGTTCTTC
CDR3: CASSSRPPSITTYNEQFF

V: TRBV9
J: TRBJ2-2
length: 18
D: TRBD2
size: .
DNA: TGTGCCAGCAGCGCTGGAATCGTAGCGGGAGGGCGAGGCGGGGAGCTGTTTTTT
CDR3: CASSAGIVAGGRGGELFF

V: TRBV7-6
J: TRBJ2-3
length: 15
D: TRBD2
size: .
DNA: TGTGCCAGCAGCTTGCGGGGGACCTCCACAGATACGCAGTATTTT
CDR3: CASSLRGTSTDTQYF

V: TRBV9
J: TRBJ1-2
length: 16
D: .
size: .
DNA: TGTGCCAGCAGCGGGGGGTCAGGTGGTTGGGGATATGGCTACACCTTC
CDR3: CASSGGSGGWGYGYTF

V: TRBV9
J: TRBJ2-5
length: 16
D: TRBD2
size: .
DNA: TGTGCCAGCAGCGACCCCGGACTAGCGGGAGAAGAGACCCAGTACTTC
CDR3: CASSDPGLAGEETQYF